These 9 T cell receptor beta chains came from one sample sequenced in a study of OX40 agonist ivuxolimab in advanced cancers. Repertoires were generated with immunoSEQ multiplex PCR, while TCRdb's copy carries only in-frame clones and drops some. The sample contains about 40,000 clones, about 85% of which appear only once. The specimen was CD4+ or CD8+ T cells sorted from blood, collected in a trial of the OX40 agonist ivuxolimab. These receptors all stem from an adult with an advanced solid tumor such as melanoma, head and neck, liver or kidney cancer.

The chain links TRBV15 to TRBJ2-7; a possible D gene is TRBD2 (6 bases). CDR3 length: 15 amino acids. Germline lookup yields CDR1 LNHNV and CDR2 YYDKDF (reference sequence). The V gene lost 5 bases and the J gene lost 4 bases, with 18 bases spanning the gap. CDR3 DNA sequence: TGTGCCACCAGCCGATACCCCGGAGGGCATTACGAGCAGTACTTC. It is translated as CATSRYPGGHYEQYF.

V and J are TRBV7-9 and TRBJ2-3; D call uncertain. Germline CDR1 and CDR2: SEHNR and FQNEAQ (reference sequence). CDR3 length: 16 amino acids. Trimming took off 5 bases at V and 1 base at J, with 16 bases between the two ends. The CDR3 nucleotides are TGTGCCAGCAGCCCCCGGCCTCAGGTGGGCACAGATACGCAGTATTTT. This gives the protein CASSPRPQVGTDTQYF. The full variable domain, completed using reference TRBV7-9 and TRBJ2-3, is DTGVSQNPRHKITKRGQNVTFRCDPISEHNRLYWYRQTLGQGPEFLTYFQNEAQLEKSRLLSDRFSAERPKGSFSTLEIQRTEQGDSAMYLCASSPRPQVGTDTQYFGPGTRLTVL.

This chain connects TRBV9 to TRBJ1-3; D uncertain. Germline V gene lookup returns CDR1 SGDLS and CDR2 YYNGEE. With 4 bases removed from V and 0 bases from J, the gap between germline ends came to 8 bases. There are 14 residues in the CDR3. The CDR3 is CASSSKSSGNTIYF. The CDR3 DNA reads TGTGCCAGCAGCTCCAAGAGCTCTGGAAACACCATATATTTT.

The chain employs TRBV7-3 and TRBJ2-5; D perhaps matches TRBD1 (5 bases). This CDR3 region has 15 residues. V was clipped by 3 bases and J by 0 bases, with 11 bases between them. Germline V lookup: CDR1 SGHTA, CDR2 FQGTGA. CDR3 nucleotide sequence: TGTGCCAGCAGCTTCGGCGCAGGGTACCAAGAGACCCAGTACTTC. Its protein is CASSFGAGYQETQYF. The variable domain in full, with the rest retrieved from reference TRBV7-3 and TRBJ2-5, is GAGVSQTPSNKVTEKGKYVELRCDPISGHTALYWYRQSLGQGPEFLIYFQGTGAADDSGLPNDRFFAVRPEGSVSTLKIQRTERGDSAVYLCASSFGAGYQETQYFGPGTRLLVL.

The chain is built from TRBV29-1 and TRBJ1-1; the D gene is possibly TRBD1 (5 bases). CDR1 SQVTM and CDR2 ANQGSEA come from the germline V gene. This CDR3 contains 15 residues. Trimming removed 0 bases at V and 5 bases at J, with 16 bases between. CDR3 residues: CSVEERQGVGTEAFF. Written as DNA, the CDR3 is TGCAGCGTTGAAGAAAGGCAAGGGGTCGGGACTGAAGCTTTCTTT.

This chain joins TRBV9 and TRBJ2-3; possibly TRBD2 for D (5 bases). The CDR3 is 13 amino acids. CDR1 is SGDLS and CDR2 is YYNGEE in the germline V gene. Trimming shortened V by 2 bases and J by 6 bases, and 10 bases separated the two germline ends. The CDR3 spells CASSVARGDTQYF. The CDR3 bases are TGTGCCAGCAGCGTCGCCCGAGGGGATACGCAGTATTTT.

The V and J genes are TRBV7-9 and TRBJ2-1; 8 bases line up with TRBD2. The CDR3 sequence is 14 residues long. Germline V lookup: CDR1 SEHNR, CDR2 FQNEAQ (reference sequence). Trimming cost V 2 bases and J 4 bases; bases outside gene matches: 1. CDR3 sequence: CASSLTGGYNEQFF. In nucleotides, the CDR3 is TGTGCCAGCAGCTTAACGGGGGGGTACAATGAGCAGTTCTTC.

The rearrangement uses TRBV11-2 and TRBJ2-5; D ambiguous. This CDR3 region has 14 residues. CDR1 and CDR2 (germline): SGHAT, FQNNGV. V lost 7 bases to trimming and J lost 5 bases, with 17 bases between them. CDR3 nucleotides: TGTGCCAGCACTCCGGAAATAGGGCGGGAGACCCAGTACTTC. Its translation is CASTPEIGRETQYF.

CDR3 sequence reads: CASSLLRLALAGVNEQFF. The CDR3, as DNA: TGTGCCAGCAGTTTACTTCGTCTTGCACTAGCGGGAGTCAATGAGCAGTTCTTC. V usage is TRBV27 and J usage is TRBJ2-1; TRBD2 matches at 11 bases. The V segment lost 2 bases and the J segment 6 bases; nucleotides outside the gene matches: 12. The germline V gene has CDR1 MNHEY and CDR2 SMNVEV (reference sequence). This CDR3 comprises 18 residues.